This TCR beta chain comes out of a study of cytomegalovirus exposure and HLA in healthy donors. As regards this clone: Its specificity is not known.

Germline V lookup: CDR1 SNHLY, CDR2 FYNNEI. The CDR3 runs 15 residues. V lost 8 bases, J lost 2 bases, and 9 bases stayed unmatched. Primers for the PCR totalled 60 Vbeta and 13 Jbeta. In the authors' workflow: Around 80 million unique TCR beta chains, some 9.9 million of them shared, were counted by a later analysis. TCRdb keeps only in-frame clones here, not all; method: immunoSEQ multiplex PCR. That table supplies the V and J calls and clone size; D and trimming were determined from the DNA. The repertoire holds over 150,000 clones, roughly three quarters seen once, with roughly 7.3% in the top ten. General study points: HLA restriction was apparent for most CMV-associated TCR beta chains in a later analysis. Altogether, 150 or so TCR beta chains were recorded as cytomegalovirus-associated.

This receptor was obtained from a male donor in good health and CMV-seropositive. This chain joins TRBV2 and TRBJ2-5; 9 positions match TRBD2. Material for sequencing was PBMCs. The CDR3 bases are TGTGCCAGCGGGAAGGCTAGCGGGGTACAAGAGACCCAGTACTTC. Translating it yields CASGKASGVQETQYF.